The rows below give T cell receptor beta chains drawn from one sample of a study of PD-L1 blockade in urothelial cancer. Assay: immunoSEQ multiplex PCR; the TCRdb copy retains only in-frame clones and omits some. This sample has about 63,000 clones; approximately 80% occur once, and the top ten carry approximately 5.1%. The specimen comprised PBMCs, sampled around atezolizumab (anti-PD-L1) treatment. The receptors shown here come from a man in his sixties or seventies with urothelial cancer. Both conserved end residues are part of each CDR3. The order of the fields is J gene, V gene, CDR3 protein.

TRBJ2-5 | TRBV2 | CASRGQADQETQYF
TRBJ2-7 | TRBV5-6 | CASSFSRQPSYEQYF
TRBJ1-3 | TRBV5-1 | CASSLEWNTRRAGNTIYF
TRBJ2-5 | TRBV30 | CAWSPPGLAVEAQYF
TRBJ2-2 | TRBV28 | CASSFTGGTPGELFF
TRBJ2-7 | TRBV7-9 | CASSPGRFLSYEQYF
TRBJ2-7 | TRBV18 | CASSPPGGTLVKYF
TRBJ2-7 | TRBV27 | CASRRTSGTYEQYF
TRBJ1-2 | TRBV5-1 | CASSLQGEITYGYTF
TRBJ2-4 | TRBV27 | CASSFNSKNIQYF
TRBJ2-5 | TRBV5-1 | CASSADRAQTQYF
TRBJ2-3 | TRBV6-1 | CASSGTPAADTQYF
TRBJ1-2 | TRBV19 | CASSMVTRGGYGYTF
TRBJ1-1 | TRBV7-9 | CASSPGQNTEAFF
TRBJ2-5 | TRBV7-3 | CASSWGLQETQYF
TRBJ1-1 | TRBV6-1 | CASRGRENTEAFF
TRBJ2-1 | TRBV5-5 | CASSLGGDNEQFF
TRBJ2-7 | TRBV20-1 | CSAVLEYEQYF